The next 25 T cell receptor beta chains were all read from a single sample in a study of response to subunit inactivated influenza vaccine. TCRdb itself ran the RT-PCR reads through MiXCR, one entry per CDR3 protein. The table records around 520,000 distinct CDR3 sequences, around 25% of them present only once. The sample consisted of CD4+ T cells sorted from PBMCs, taken roughly 5 days after vaccination. The source of these receptors is a man in his fifties or sixties who received an inactivated influenza vaccine.

The chain combines TRBV4-1 with TRBJ2-7; D remains unclear. The CDR3 has 14 amino acids. Germline CDR1 reads MGHRA; CDR2 reads YSYEKL. V was trimmed by 1 base and J by 0 bases, leaving 7 bases between them. The CDR3 coding sequence is TGCGCCAGCAGCCAAGGATGGGGCTCCTACGAGCAGTACTTC. Its translation: CASSQGWGSYEQYF.

The chain is built from TRBV28 and TRBJ2-5, with D unresolved. CDR3 length: 14 amino acids. Germline-derived CDR1 and CDR2 are MDHEN and SYDVKM. Trimming removed 3 bases from V and 1 base from J, with 9 bases in between. The chain's CDR3 is CASSFMAVQETQYF. CDR3 sequence (DNA): TGTGCCAGCAGTTTTATGGCAGTCCAAGAGACCCAGTACTTC.

This clonotype has just a few counts. The rearrangement links TRBV20-1 to TRBJ2-2; 9 positions match TRBD1. Germline CDR1 is DFQATT and CDR2 is SNEGSKA (reference sequence). This CDR3 has 15 amino acids. With 6 bases clipped from V and 6 bases from J, the junction kept 11 bases outside the gene matches. The CDR3 region is CSATRGQGKSGELFF. The CDR3 DNA reads TGCAGTGCAACTCGCGGACAGGGGAAATCCGGGGAGCTGTTTTTT.

This clonotype was seen a few times. V gene TRBV10-3 combines with J gene TRBJ2-3, with 9 bases fitting TRBD1. V was pared by 4 bases and J by 2 bases, with 7 bases of the junction left unmatched. This CDR3 has 16 amino acids. CDR1 and CDR2 (germline): ENHRY, SYGVKD. CDR3 sequence (DNA): TGTGCCATCAGTGGACAGGGGGTGATTTTCACAGATACGCAGTATTTT. Translating gives CAISGQGVIFTDTQYF.

This clonotype has a handful of counts. The V gene is TRBV20-1, the J gene TRBJ2-2, with TRBD2 as a possible D gene (6 bases). Per the germline V gene, CDR1 is DFQATT and CDR2 is SNEGSKA (reference sequence). V was cut by 5 bases and J by 5 bases, with 9 bases left in between. The CDR3 runs to 12 residues. The CDR3 bases are TGCAGTGCTGGCGGAGGGACCGGGGAGCTGTTTTTT. Encoded protein: CSAGGGTGELFF.

The gene calls are TRBV4-1 and TRBJ1-5; tentatively, D is TRBD1 (5 bases). Trimming removed 4 bases at V and 1 base at J, with 8 bases between. Germline V lookup: CDR1 MGHRA, CDR2 YSYEKL. The CDR3 totals 14 residues. CDR3 sequence reads: CASSLQESNQPQHF. The CDR3 region has the DNA TGCGCCAGCAGCCTACAGGAAAGCAATCAGCCCCAGCATTTT.

With respect to this clonotype: A read error is possible here, since a much larger clone lies one base away. The V call is TRBV4-3, the J call TRBJ2-3, with D possibly being TRBD2 (6 bases). This CDR3 has 15 residues. Germline loops: CDR1 LGHNA, CDR2 YSLEER. CDR3 DNA sequence: TGCGTCAGCAGCCAAGAAGGGGTCCGCCCGGGGGCGCAGTATTTT. Translating it yields CVSSQEGVRPGAQYF.

Only a few counts were recorded for this clonotype. The J gene is TRBJ2-3, the V gene TRBV5-5; D perhaps matches TRBD1 (6 bases). This CDR3 contains 14 residues. The germline gives CDR1 SGHKS, CDR2 YYEKEE (reference sequence). The V and J ends lost 0 bases and 6 bases respectively, with 11 bases between them. CDR3 amino acids: CASSLDRASDTQYF. DNA of the CDR3: TGTGCCAGCAGCTTGGACAGGGCATCCGATACGCAGTATTTT.

In this sample, this clonotype turned up a few times. The rearrangement links TRBV12-3 or TRBV12-4 to TRBJ1-5, with D maybe TRBD1 (5 bases). The V end lost 7 bases, the J end lost 7 bases, and 17 bases lay between the germline ends. The CDR3 is made up of 14 amino acids. The CDR3 is CASIMGGTDQPQHF. The CDR3 DNA reads as TGTGCCAGCATCATGGGAGGGACGGACCAGCCCCAGCATTTT.

The chain recombines TRBV25-1 with TRBJ2-6; TRBD2 matches 8 bases. Germline V CDR1 and CDR2: MGHDK, SYGVNS. This CDR3 has 17 residues. V lost 4 bases and J lost 2; bases outside the gene matches: 7. The CDR3 sequence: CASSAEAGVTGANVLTF. CDR3 sequence (DNA): TGTGCCAGCAGTGCCGAAGCGGGAGTAACTGGGGCCAACGTCCTGACTTTC.

This clonotype was seen only a few times. V and J are TRBV9 and TRBJ2-5, with TRBD1 matching 7 bases. This CDR3 is 14 amino acids long. Germline V lookup: CDR1 SGDLS, CDR2 YYNGEE. The J segment lost 5 bases and the V segment lost 3 bases, leaving 7 bases of the junction unmatched. DNA for the CDR3: TGTGCCAGCAGCGCCGGGACAGTTGCCGAGACCCAGTACTTC. This codes for CASSAGTVAETQYF.

The chain has TRBV10-3 and TRBJ2-3; TRBD1 might be the D (7 bases). Germline V gives CDR1 ENHRY, CDR2 SYGVKD. This CDR3 is built from 17 residues. V was trimmed by 3 bases and J by 8 bases, leaving 24 bases between them. CDR3 region: CAISDRRTGGEGGTQYF. CDR3 in DNA: TGTGCCATCAGTGACCGACGGACAGGCGGGGAAGGGGGTACGCAGTATTTT.

The chain combines TRBV5-1 with TRBJ2-1; D perhaps matches TRBD1 (5 bases). This CDR3 spans 14 amino acids. With 0 bases removed from V and 9 bases from J, the gap between germline ends came to 13 bases. Germline values: CDR1 SGHRS, CDR2 YFSETQ. The CDR3, as DNA: TGCGCCAGCAGCTTGGTAGCAGGGTATGGTGAGCAGTTCTTC. Protein: CASSLVAGYGEQFF.

The chain is built from TRBV20-1 and TRBJ1-2, with 12 positions matching TRBD1. The CDR3 spans 15 residues. V shed 6 bases and J 7 bases; nucleotides not matched to a gene: 12. Germline loops: CDR1 DFQATT, CDR2 SNEGSKA (reference sequence). CDR3 sequence (DNA): TGCAGTGCAAAGCCTCCGGGACAGGGGGCTGGTGGCTACACCTTC. This sequence encodes CSAKPPGQGAGGYTF.

The rearrangement uses TRBV15 and TRBJ2-5; the D is unclear. Trimming removed 1 base from V and 6 bases from J, with 15 bases in between. Germline CDR1 and CDR2: LNHNV and YYDKDF (reference sequence). The CDR3 runs to 15 residues. The CDR3 loop reads CATSRVGELGQTQYF. The CDR3 bases are TGTGCCACCAGCAGAGTTGGGGAATTAGGGCAGACCCAGTACTTC. Variable domain in full (rest from reference TRBV15 and TRBJ2-5): DAMVIQNPRYQVTQFGKPVTLSCSQTLNHNVMYWYQQKSSQAPKLLFHYYDKDFNNEADTPDNFQSRRPNTSFCFLDIRSPGLGDTAMYLCATSRVGELGQTQYFGPGTRLLVL.

The chain is built from TRBV7-2 and TRBJ2-3; TRBD1 matches 9 bases. This CDR3 has 15 amino acids. With 4 bases clipped from V and 1 base from J, the junction kept 3 bases outside the gene matches. Germline CDR1 SGHTA, CDR2 FQGNSA. CDR3 nucleotide sequence: TGTGCCAGCAGCTCGACAGGGGGTCGCACAGATACGCAGTATTTT. It translates to CASSSTGGRTDTQYF.

In its sample, this clonotype was seen a few times. This chain uses TRBV12-3 or TRBV12-4 with TRBJ2-5, with unresolved D. There are 13 residues in the CDR3. Trimming left V 5 bases short and J 2 bases short, with 9 bases between. The CDR3, as DNA: TGTGCCAGCAGTAAGTCCTCACAAGAGACCCAGTACTTC. It codes for CASSKSSQETQYF.

This clonotype showed up just a few times. The rearrangement links TRBV6-5 to TRBJ2-3; TRBD2 aligns across 7 bases. Germline V lookup: CDR1 MNHEY, CDR2 SVGAGI. The junction had 3 bases not matched to a gene; V was cut back by 0 bases and J by 3 bases. There are 15 residues in the CDR3. The CDR3 here is CASSYSVGLTDTQYF. DNA for the CDR3: TGTGCCAGCAGTTACTCGGTGGGACTAACAGATACGCAGTATTTT.

This chain joins TRBV28 and TRBJ2-7; TRBD1 aligns across 7 bases. Germline CDR1 is MDHEN and CDR2 is SYDVKM. Trimming took 6 bases from V and 4 from J; bases not matched to a gene: 6. The CDR3 consists of 13 residues. The CDR3 here is CASSRQGRYEQYF. The CDR3 bases are TGTGCCAGCAGCCGACAGGGTAGATACGAGCAGTACTTC.

This clonotype appeared a few times. The V call is TRBV12-3 or TRBV12-4, the J call TRBJ2-5; 10 nucleotides match TRBD2. J was trimmed by 6 bases and V by 4 bases; bases with no gene match: 8. This CDR3 region has 15 residues. The chain's CDR3 is CASSSPGLARKTQYF. The CDR3 DNA follows: TGTGCCAGCAGTTCCCCGGGACTAGCGAGAAAGACCCAGTACTTC.

This clonotype was observed at least ten times. The chain joins TRBV15 to TRBJ2-2; no clear D gene. CDR3 length: 14 residues. Trimming stripped 0 bases from V and 6 bases from J, with 8 bases between. Germline V gene lookup returns CDR1 LNHNV and CDR2 YYDKDF (reference sequence). The CDR3 nucleotides are TGTGCCACCAGCAGAGATGTAGAGGCCGGGGAGCTGTTTTTT. Translating gives CATSRDVEAGELFF.

This clonotype was seen repeatedly, ten times or more. The V and J genes are TRBV24-1 and TRBJ2-5; 8 nucleotides agree with TRBD1. J was trimmed by 0 bases and V by 4 bases; bases with no gene match: 3. Germline V lookup: CDR1 KGHDR, CDR2 SFDVKD. The CDR3 contains 15 residues. The CDR3 protein is CATSDPTGDQETQYF. The CDR3 region has the DNA TGTGCCACCAGTGACCCGACAGGGGACCAAGAGACCCAGTACTTC.

V gene TRBV24-1 combines with J gene TRBJ2-5, with D maybe TRBD2 (6 bases). The V gene's germline CDR1 is KGHDR and CDR2 SFDVKD. CDR3 length: 16 residues. V was clipped by 4 bases and J by 4 bases, with 18 bases between them. For the CDR3, the DNA is TGTGCCACCAGTGACCCGAGAGGGGAGGACCGAGAGACCCAGTACTTC. This gives the protein CATSDPRGEDRETQYF.

The rearrangement joins TRBV20-1 to TRBJ2-1; 7 bases match TRBD1. The CDR3 loop spans 15 amino acids. From germline, CDR1 is DFQATT and CDR2 SNEGSKA (reference sequence). J was trimmed by 7 bases and V by 0 bases; bases with no gene match: 9. CDR3 loop: CSARDADRVSNEQFF. CDR3 coding DNA: TGCAGTGCTAGAGATGCTGACAGGGTCTCGAATGAGCAGTTCTTC.

The chain uses TRBV5-1 and TRBJ2-5; TRBD1 aligns across 7 bases. The V gene's germline CDR1 is SGHRS and CDR2 YFSETQ. This CDR3 has 14 residues. V lost 3 bases to trimming and J lost 5 bases; unmatched junction nucleotides: 7. CDR3 nucleotide sequence: TGCGCCAGCAGCTCGACAGGGATCGGGGAGACCCAGTACTTC. The encoded protein is CASSSTGIGETQYF.